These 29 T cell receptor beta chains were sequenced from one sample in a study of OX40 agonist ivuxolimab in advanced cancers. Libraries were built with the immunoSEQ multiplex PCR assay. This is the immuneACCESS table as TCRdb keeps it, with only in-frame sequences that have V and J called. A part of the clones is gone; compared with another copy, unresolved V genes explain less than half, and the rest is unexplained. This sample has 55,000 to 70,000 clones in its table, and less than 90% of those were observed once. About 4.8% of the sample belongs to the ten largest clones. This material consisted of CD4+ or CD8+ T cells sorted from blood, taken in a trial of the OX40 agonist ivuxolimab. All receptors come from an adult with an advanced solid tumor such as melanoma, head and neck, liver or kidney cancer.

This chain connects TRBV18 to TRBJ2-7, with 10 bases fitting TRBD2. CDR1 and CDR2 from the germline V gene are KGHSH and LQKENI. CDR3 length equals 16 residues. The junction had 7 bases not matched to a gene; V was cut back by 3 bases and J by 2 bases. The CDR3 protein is CASSPSGLAATYEQYF. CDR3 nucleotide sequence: TGTGCCAGCTCACCCTCCGGACTAGCGGCAACCTACGAGCAGTACTTC.

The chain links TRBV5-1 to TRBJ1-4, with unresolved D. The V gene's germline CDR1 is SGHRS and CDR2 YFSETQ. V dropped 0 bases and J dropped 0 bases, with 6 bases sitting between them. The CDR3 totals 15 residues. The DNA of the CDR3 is TGCGCCAGCAGCTTGGACAGTGCAACTAATGAAAAACTGTTTTTT. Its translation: CASSLDSATNEKLFF.

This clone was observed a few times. CDR3 loop: CASSMGSANEKLFF. The CDR3 nucleotides are TGTGCCAGTAGTATGGGGTCGGCTAATGAAAAACTGTTTTTT. This chain uses TRBV19 with TRBJ1-4; no clear D. The V and J ends lost 3 bases and 3 bases respectively, with 8 bases between them. The CDR3 totals 14 residues. Looked up from germline, CDR1 is LNHDA and CDR2 is SQIVND (reference sequence).

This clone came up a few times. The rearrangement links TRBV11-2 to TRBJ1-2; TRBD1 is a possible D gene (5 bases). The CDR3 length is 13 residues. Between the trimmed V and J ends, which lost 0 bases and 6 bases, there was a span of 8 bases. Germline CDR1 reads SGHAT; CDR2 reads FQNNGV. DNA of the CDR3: TGTGCCAGCAGCTTAGATCGGGGGGATGGCTACACCTTC. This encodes CASSLDRGDGYTF.

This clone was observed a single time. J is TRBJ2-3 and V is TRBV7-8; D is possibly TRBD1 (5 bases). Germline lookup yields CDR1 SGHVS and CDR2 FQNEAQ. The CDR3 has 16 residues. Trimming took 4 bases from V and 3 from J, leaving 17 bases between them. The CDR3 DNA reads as TGTGCCAGCAGCTCCACTTCAAGGGGATTTACAGATACGCAGTATTTT. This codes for CASSSTSRGFTDTQYF. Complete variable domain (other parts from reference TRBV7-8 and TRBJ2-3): GAGVSQSPRYKVAKRGQDVALRCDPISGHVSLFWYQQALGQGPEFLTYFQNEAQLDKSGLPSDRFFAERPEGSVSTLKIQRTQQEDSAVYLCASSSTSRGFTDTQYFGPGTRLTVL.

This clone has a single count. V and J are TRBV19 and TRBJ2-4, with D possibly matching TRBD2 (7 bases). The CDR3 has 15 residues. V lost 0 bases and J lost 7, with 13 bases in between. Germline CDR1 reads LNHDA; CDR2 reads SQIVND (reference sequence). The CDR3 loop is CASSIDGEGGNIQYF. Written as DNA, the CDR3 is TGTGCCAGTAGTATAGACGGTGAGGGGGGGAACATTCAGTACTTC.

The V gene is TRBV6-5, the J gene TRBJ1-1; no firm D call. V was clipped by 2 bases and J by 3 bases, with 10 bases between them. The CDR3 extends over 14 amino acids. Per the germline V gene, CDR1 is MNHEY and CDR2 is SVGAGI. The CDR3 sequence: CASSYTGSDTEAFF. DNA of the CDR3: TGTGCCAGCAGTTACACGGGTTCAGACACTGAAGCTTTCTTT.

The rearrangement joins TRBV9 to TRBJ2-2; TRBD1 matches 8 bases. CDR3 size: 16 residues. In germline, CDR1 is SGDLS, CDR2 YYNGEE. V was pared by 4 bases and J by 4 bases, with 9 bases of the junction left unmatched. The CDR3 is CASSTPGTGGTGELFF. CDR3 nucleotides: TGTGCCAGCAGCACGCCCGGGACAGGAGGCACCGGGGAGCTGTTTTTT. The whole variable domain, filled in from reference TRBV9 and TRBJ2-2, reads DSGVTQTPKHLITATGQRVTLRCSPRSGDLSVYWYQQSLDQGLQFLIQYYNGEERAKGNILERFSAQQFPDLHSELNLSSLELGDSALYFCASSTPGTGGTGELFFGEGSRLTVL.

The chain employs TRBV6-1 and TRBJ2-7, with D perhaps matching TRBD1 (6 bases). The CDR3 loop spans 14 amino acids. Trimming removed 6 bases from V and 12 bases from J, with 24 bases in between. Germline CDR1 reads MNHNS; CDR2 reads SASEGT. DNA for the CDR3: TGTGCCAGCAGGATAGAGGGGAGACAGGATACGAGGTACTTC. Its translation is CASRIEGRQDTRYF.

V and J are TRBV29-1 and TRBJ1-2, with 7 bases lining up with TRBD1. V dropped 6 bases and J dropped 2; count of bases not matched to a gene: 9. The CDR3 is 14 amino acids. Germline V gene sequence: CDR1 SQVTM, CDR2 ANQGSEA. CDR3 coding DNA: TGCAGCGTCGCGAGACAGGGAGGGAACTATGGCTACACCTTC. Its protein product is CSVARQGGNYGYTF.

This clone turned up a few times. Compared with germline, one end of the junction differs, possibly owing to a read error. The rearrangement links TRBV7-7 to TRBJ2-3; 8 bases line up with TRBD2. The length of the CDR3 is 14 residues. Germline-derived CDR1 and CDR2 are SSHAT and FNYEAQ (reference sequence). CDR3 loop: CASSPTSGTDTQYF. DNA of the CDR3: TGTGCTAGCAGCCCTACTAGCGGAACAGATACGCAGTATTTT.

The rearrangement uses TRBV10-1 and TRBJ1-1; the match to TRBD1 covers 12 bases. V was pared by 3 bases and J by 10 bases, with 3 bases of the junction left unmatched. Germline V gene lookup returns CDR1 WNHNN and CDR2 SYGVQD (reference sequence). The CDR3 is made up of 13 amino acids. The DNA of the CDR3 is TGCGCCAGCAGTGATGGGACAGGGGGCCGAGCTTTCTTT. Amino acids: CASSDGTGGRAFF.

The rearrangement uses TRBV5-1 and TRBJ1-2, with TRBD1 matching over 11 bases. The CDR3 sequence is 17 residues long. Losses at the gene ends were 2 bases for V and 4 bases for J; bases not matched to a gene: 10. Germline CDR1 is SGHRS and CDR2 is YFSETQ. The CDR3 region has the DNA TGCGCCAGCAGCTTATCCGGGACAGGGGGAATTGTCTATGGCTACACCTTC. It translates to CASSLSGTGGIVYGYTF.

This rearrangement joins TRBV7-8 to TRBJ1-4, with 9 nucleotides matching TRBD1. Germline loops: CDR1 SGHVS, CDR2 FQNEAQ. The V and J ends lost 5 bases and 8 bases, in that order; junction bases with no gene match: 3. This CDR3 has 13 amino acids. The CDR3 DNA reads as TGTGCCAGCAGCCGCGACAGGGGGGAAAAACTGTTTTTT. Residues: CASSRDRGEKLFF.

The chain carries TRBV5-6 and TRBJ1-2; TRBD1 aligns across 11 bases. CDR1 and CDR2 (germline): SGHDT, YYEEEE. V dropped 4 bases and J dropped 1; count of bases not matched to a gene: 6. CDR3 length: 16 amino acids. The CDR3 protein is CASSRIGTGGNYGYTF. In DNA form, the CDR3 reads TGTGCCAGCAGCAGAATCGGGACAGGGGGTAACTATGGCTACACCTTC.

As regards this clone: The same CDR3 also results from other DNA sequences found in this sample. The CDR3: CASSSSGPSSYNSPLHF. The CDR3 nucleotides read TGTGCCAGCAGTTCCTCCGGGCCGAGCTCCTATAATTCACCCCTCCACTTT. The rearrangement joins TRBV28 to TRBJ1-6, with unresolved D. The CDR3 is 17 amino acids. CDR1 is MDHEN, CDR2 SYDVKM, per germline. Trimming pared 4 bases from V and 0 bases from J, leaving 13 bases between. The whole variable domain, remainder taken from reference TRBV28 and TRBJ1-6, is DVKVTQSSRYLVKRTGEKVFLECVQDMDHENMFWYRQDPGLGLRLIYFSYDVKMKEKGDIPEGYSVSREKKERFSLILESASTNQTSMYLCASSSSGPSSYNSPLHFGNGTRLTVT.

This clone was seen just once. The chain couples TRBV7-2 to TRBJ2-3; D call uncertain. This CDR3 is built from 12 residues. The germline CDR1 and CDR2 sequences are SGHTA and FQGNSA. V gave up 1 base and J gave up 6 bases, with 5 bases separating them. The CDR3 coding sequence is TGTGCCAGCAGCTTAGACGGGGATACGCAGTATTTT. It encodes CASSLDGDTQYF.

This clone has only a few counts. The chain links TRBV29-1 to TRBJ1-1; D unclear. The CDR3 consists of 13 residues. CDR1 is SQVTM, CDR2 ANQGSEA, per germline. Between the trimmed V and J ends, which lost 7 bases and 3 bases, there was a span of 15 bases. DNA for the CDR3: TGCAGCGGCGGCATGTCCGCGGACACTGAAGCTTTCTTT. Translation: CSGGMSADTEAFF.

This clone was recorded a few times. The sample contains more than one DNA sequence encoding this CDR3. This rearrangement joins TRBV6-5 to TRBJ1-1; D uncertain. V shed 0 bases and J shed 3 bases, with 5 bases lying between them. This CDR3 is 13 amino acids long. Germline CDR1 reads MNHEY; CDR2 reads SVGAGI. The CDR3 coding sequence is TGTGCCAGCAGTTACTCTGCCGACACTGAAGCTTTCTTT. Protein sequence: CASSYSADTEAFF.

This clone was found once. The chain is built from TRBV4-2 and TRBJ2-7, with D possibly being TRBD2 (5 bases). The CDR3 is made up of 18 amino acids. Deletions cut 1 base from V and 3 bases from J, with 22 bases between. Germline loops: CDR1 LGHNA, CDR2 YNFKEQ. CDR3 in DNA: TGTGCCAGCAGCCAAGTGGGTCTACGAGGGAGTGTTAGCTACGAGCAGTACTTC. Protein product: CASSQVGLRGSVSYEQYF.

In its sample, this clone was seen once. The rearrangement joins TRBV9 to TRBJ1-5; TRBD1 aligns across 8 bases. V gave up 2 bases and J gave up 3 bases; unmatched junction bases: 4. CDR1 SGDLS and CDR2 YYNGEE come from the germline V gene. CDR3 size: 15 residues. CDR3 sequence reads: CASSVGQALNQPQHF. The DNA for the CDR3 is TGTGCCAGCAGCGTGGGACAGGCACTCAATCAGCCCCAGCATTTT.

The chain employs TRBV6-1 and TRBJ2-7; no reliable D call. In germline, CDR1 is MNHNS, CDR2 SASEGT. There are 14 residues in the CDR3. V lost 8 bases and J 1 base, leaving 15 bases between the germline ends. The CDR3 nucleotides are TGTGCCAGCCTGGGCACCCAATATTCCTACGAGCAGTACTTC. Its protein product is CASLGTQYSYEQYF.

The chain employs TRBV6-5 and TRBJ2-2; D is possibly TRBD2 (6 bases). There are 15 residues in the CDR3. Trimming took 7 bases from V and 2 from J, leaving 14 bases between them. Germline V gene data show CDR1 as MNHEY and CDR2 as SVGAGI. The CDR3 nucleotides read TGTGCCAGCAAGGACGGGACTCTAAACACCGGGGAGCTGTTTTTT. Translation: CASKDGTLNTGELFF.

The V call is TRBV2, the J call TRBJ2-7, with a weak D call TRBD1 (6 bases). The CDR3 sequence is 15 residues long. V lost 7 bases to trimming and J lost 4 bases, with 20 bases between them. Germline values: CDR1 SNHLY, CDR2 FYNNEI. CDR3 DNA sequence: TGTGCCAGCAAGGTCGGACAGACTCTCGGGTACGAGCAGTACTTC. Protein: CASKVGQTLGYEQYF.

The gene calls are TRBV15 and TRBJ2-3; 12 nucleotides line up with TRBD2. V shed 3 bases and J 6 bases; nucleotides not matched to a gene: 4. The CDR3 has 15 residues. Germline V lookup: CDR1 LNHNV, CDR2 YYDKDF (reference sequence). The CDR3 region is CATSRLAGGPDTQYF. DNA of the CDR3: TGTGCCACCAGCAGGCTAGCGGGAGGGCCCGATACGCAGTATTTT.

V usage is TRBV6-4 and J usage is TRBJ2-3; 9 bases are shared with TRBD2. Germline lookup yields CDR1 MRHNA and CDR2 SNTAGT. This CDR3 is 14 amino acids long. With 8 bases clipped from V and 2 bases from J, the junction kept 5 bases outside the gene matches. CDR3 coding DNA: TGTGCCAGCGGCAGCGGGGGGAACACAGATACGCAGTATTTT. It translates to CASGSGGNTDTQYF.

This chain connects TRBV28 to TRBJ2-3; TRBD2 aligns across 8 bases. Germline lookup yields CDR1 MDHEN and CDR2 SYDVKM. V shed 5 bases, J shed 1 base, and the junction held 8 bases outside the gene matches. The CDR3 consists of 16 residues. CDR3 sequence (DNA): TGTGCCAGCAGTCGGGAGGGGGGGTCGGGCACAGATACGCAGTATTTT. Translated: CASSREGGSGTDTQYF.

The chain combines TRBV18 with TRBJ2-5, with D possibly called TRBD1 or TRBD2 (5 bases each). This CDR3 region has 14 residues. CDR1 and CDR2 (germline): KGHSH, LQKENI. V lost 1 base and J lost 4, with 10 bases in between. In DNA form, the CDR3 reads TGTGCCAGCTCACCACGGGGCGCGGGAGAGACCCAGTACTTC. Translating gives CASSPRGAGETQYF.

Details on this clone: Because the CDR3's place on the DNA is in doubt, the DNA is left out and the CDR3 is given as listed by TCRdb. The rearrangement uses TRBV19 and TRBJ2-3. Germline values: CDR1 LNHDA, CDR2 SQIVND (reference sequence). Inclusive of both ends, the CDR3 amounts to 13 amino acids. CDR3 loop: CASTSDSTDTQYF.